This passage covers 24 T cell receptor beta chains from one sample sequenced in a study of shared clonotypes between healthy human individuals. Libraries were prepared by immunoSEQ multiplex PCR; TCRdb keeps only in-frame clonotypes and omits some of them. The sample shows some 1.4 million clones, roughly 96% of them seen only once. Sequences were obtained from naive CD4+ T cells sorted from blood. Subset here: CD45RA+ positively selected. These receptors were taken from a young man in good health.

The V and J genes are TRBV29-1 and TRBJ2-3; tentatively, D is TRBD1 or TRBD2 (6 bases each). Germline CDR1 reads SQVTM; CDR2 reads ANQGSEA. The CDR3 is made up of 14 amino acids. V was shortened by 7 bases and J by 4 bases, with 18 bases between the two germline ends. The CDR3 loop reads CSASKGGSADTQYF. DNA for the CDR3: TGCAGCGCCTCGAAAGGGGGGTCGGCAGATACGCAGTATTTT.

This CDR3 is CASSLRGSRNEQFF. In DNA form, the CDR3 reads TGCGCCAGCAGCTTGAGAGGATCCCGCAATGAGCAGTTCTTC. The chain is built from TRBV5-1 and TRBJ2-1; unclear D gene. Per the germline V gene, CDR1 is SGHRS and CDR2 is YFSETQ. This CDR3 is built from 14 residues. The V end lost 1 base, the J end lost 6 bases, and 11 bases lay between the germline ends. The variable domain in full, with the rest retrieved from reference TRBV5-1 and TRBJ2-1, is KAGVTQTPRYLIKTRGQQVTLSCSPISGHRSVSWYQQTPGQGLQFLFEYFSETQRNKGNFPGRFSGRQFSNSRSEMNVSTLELGDSALYLCASSLRGSRNEQFFGPGTRLTVL.

The J gene is TRBJ2-1, the V gene TRBV6-1; TRBD1 might be the D (5 bases). V was shortened by 5 bases and J by 2 bases, with 10 bases between the two germline ends. The CDR3 length is 14 residues. Germline CDR1 is MNHNS and CDR2 is SASEGT. The CDR3 loop is CASSNAGPYNEQFF. In DNA, the CDR3 is TGTGCCAGCAGTAACGCAGGGCCCTACAATGAGCAGTTCTTC.

This clone was observed once. This chain links TRBV18 with TRBJ2-5, with 7 nucleotides matching TRBD1. V shed 3 bases and J 5 bases; nucleotides not matched to a gene: 9. Germline CDR1 reads KGHSH; CDR2 reads LQKENI. The CDR3 runs to 15 residues. The CDR3 loop is CASSPIRGLMETQYF. The CDR3 DNA sequence: TGTGCCAGCTCACCGATCAGGGGGTTGATGGAGACCCAGTACTTC.

The CDR3 region has the DNA TGTGCCAGCAGCTTAGCCCTCGGATCCTACAATGAGCAGTTCTTC. This gives the protein CASSLALGSYNEQFF. The V and J genes are TRBV11-2 and TRBJ2-1, with D unresolved. Trimming cost V 1 base and J 1 base, with 8 bases left between them. The CDR3 contains 15 residues. The germline gives CDR1 SGHAT, CDR2 FQNNGV.

The J gene is TRBJ2-2, the V gene TRBV12-5, with D hard to call. Germline CDR1 LGHNT, CDR2 FRNRAP. The V end lost 0 bases, the J end lost 0 bases, and 11 bases lay between the germline ends. The CDR3 has 17 amino acids. This chain's CDR3 is CASGLVMAKTNTGELFF. In DNA form, the CDR3 reads TGTGCTAGTGGTTTGGTTATGGCGAAAACGAACACCGGGGAGCTGTTTTTT.

The chain carries TRBV28 and TRBJ1-5; no clear D. Per the germline V gene, CDR1 is MDHEN and CDR2 is SYDVKM. This CDR3 has 14 amino acids. Trimming pared 3 bases from V and 3 bases from J, leaving 9 bases between. The CDR3 protein is CASSFNGNNQPQHF. The CDR3 nucleotides read TGTGCCAGCAGTTTCAACGGGAACAATCAGCCCCAGCATTTT.

The V call is TRBV19, the J call TRBJ2-2, with D maybe TRBD1 (5 bases). Germline V lookup: CDR1 LNHDA, CDR2 SQIVND (reference sequence). V was cut by 3 bases and J by 4 bases, with 18 bases left in between. This CDR3 comprises 17 residues. The CDR3 loop is CASSIGLGVTRTGELFF. DNA of the CDR3: TGTGCCAGTAGTATTGGGCTAGGGGTTACACGCACCGGGGAGCTGTTTTTT.

V and J are TRBV14 and TRBJ2-7; tentatively, D is TRBD1 (6 bases). CDR3 size: 15 residues. Trimming took 4 bases from V and 1 from J, leaving 14 bases between them. CDR1 and CDR2 from the germline V gene are SGHDN and FVKESK. As DNA, the CDR3 is TGTGCCAGCAGCCGGGGGCTTACCTTTTCCTACGAGCAGTACTTC. This encodes CASSRGLTFSYEQYF.

CDR3: CASSYQSGTGFNEQFF. Written as DNA, the CDR3 is TGTGCCAGCAGTTACCAGAGCGGAACCGGGTTCAATGAGCAGTTCTTC. The chain employs TRBV6-6 and TRBJ2-1, with a weak D call TRBD2 (5 bases). Germline CDR1 reads MNHNY; CDR2 reads SVGAGI (reference sequence). CDR3 length equals 16 residues. The ends were cut back, 2 bases at V and 6 bases at J, with 17 bases in the middle.

The rearrangement joins TRBV28 to TRBJ2-5, with 7 bases identical to TRBD2. This CDR3 is built from 13 residues. Germline V gene lookup returns CDR1 MDHEN and CDR2 SYDVKM. V lost 5 bases to trimming and J lost 2 bases; unmatched junction nucleotides: 2. In DNA form, the CDR3 reads TGTGCCAGCAGTACCGGGGGGCAAGAGACCCAGTACTTC. Its translation is CASSTGGQETQYF.

The chain couples TRBV10-2 to TRBJ1-1, with no clear D. CDR3 size: 13 residues. The germline gives CDR1 WSHSY, CDR2 SAAADI. Trimming took off 0 bases at V and 3 bases at J, with 5 bases between the two ends. CDR3 protein: CASSESKDTEAFF. As DNA, the CDR3 is TGCGCCAGCAGTGAGTCAAAAGACACTGAAGCTTTCTTT.

V is TRBV19 and J is TRBJ2-6; a possible D gene is TRBD1 (5 bases). CDR1 LNHDA and CDR2 SQIVND come from the germline V gene (reference sequence). V was trimmed by 7 bases and J by 0 bases, leaving 16 bases between them. This CDR3 is 17 amino acids long. The CDR3 sequence is CASNVGLTYSGANVLTF. CDR3 nucleotides: TGTGCCAGTAACGTGGGGCTGACCTACTCTGGGGCCAACGTCCTGACTTTC.

This clone was observed a single time. This chain joins TRBV2 and TRBJ2-7; either TRBD1 or TRBD2 may supply D (6 bases each). Germline assignment: CDR1 SNHLY and CDR2 FYNNEI. CDR3 length: 15 residues. Between the trimmed V and J ends, which lost 2 bases and 4 bases, there was a span of 15 bases. CDR3 residues: CASSERGAPYYEQYF. The CDR3 DNA sequence: TGTGCCAGCAGTGAAAGGGGGGCGCCTTATTACGAGCAGTACTTC. The variable domain in full, completed from reference TRBV2 and TRBJ2-7, reads EPEVTQTPSHQVTQMGQEVILRCVPISNHLYFYWYRQILGQKVEFLVSFYNNEISEKSEIFDDQFSVERPDGSNFTLKIRSTKLEDSAMYFCASSERGAPYYEQYFGPGTRLTVT.

The chain uses TRBV28 and TRBJ2-3, with D possibly called TRBD1 or TRBD2 (5 bases each). Germline CDR1 is MDHEN and CDR2 is SYDVKM. V shed 5 bases and J shed 9 bases, with 21 bases lying between them. This CDR3 spans 15 amino acids. The CDR3 DNA follows: TGTGCCAGCAGTAAAATCCGGGACCGGTCGTACACGCAGTATTTT. It codes for CASSKIRDRSYTQYF.

CDR3 amino acids: CATSKAASGNTGELFF. DNA of the CDR3: TGTGCCACCAGCAAAGCGGCAAGTGGAAACACCGGGGAGCTGTTTTTT. The rearrangement joins TRBV15 to TRBJ2-2; D may be TRBD2 (5 bases). This CDR3 is 16 amino acids long. Germline CDR1 is LNHNV and CDR2 is YYDKDF (reference sequence). V lost 4 bases, J lost 2 bases, and 14 bases lay in between. Together with reference TRBV15 and TRBJ2-2, the CDR3 gives the full variable domain: DAMVIQNPRYQVTQFGKPVTLSCSQTLNHNVMYWYQQKSSQAPKLLFHYYDKDFNNEADTPDNFQSRRPNTSFCFLDIRSPGLGDTAMYLCATSKAASGNTGELFFGEGSRLTVL.

The chain employs TRBV7-6 and TRBJ2-7, with D possibly being TRBD2 (5 bases). This CDR3 contains 19 residues. The V end was cut by 2 bases, the J end by 0 bases, with 23 bases between. Per germline, CDR1 SGHVS and CDR2 FNYEAQ. The CDR3 region is CASSLSDRGGIGASYEQYF. CDR3 in DNA: TGTGCCAGCAGCTTAAGTGACCGAGGAGGTATAGGAGCCTCCTACGAGCAGTACTTC.

As regards this clone: This sample includes further DNA sequences coding for the same CDR3. The chain combines TRBV28 with TRBJ2-7; TRBD2 might be the D (6 bases). V lost 2 bases to trimming and J lost 3 bases, with 8 bases between them. The CDR3 totals 13 residues. The germline gives CDR1 MDHEN, CDR2 SYDVKM. The CDR3, as DNA: TGTGCCAGCAGTTTAGGGGGGTACTACGAGCAGTACTTC. This sequence encodes CASSLGGYYEQYF. The full variable domain, completed using reference TRBV28 and TRBJ2-7, is DVKVTQSSRYLVKRTGEKVFLECVQDMDHENMFWYRQDPGLGLRLIYFSYDVKMKEKGDIPEGYSVSREKKERFSLILESASTNQTSMYLCASSLGGYYEQYFGPGTRLTVT.

This chain links TRBV28 with TRBJ2-7; 11 positions match TRBD2. The CDR3 extends over 15 amino acids. The V gene's germline CDR1 is MDHEN and CDR2 SYDVKM. Trimming took 4 bases from V and 8 from J; bases not matched to a gene: 10. CDR3 sequence: CASSSPGLAETQQYF. The CDR3 region has the DNA TGTGCCAGCAGTTCGCCGGGACTAGCGGAGACCCAGCAGTACTTC.

This clone was found once. This chain joins TRBV6-6 and TRBJ2-1; D perhaps matches TRBD1 (6 bases). Trimming stripped 7 bases from V and 5 bases from J, with 18 bases between. The CDR3 totals 15 residues. CDR1 MNHNY and CDR2 SVGAGI come from the germline V gene (reference sequence). The CDR3 coding sequence is TGTGCCAGCACCCAAGTTGGACAGCTCAACAATGAGCAGTTCTTC. It translates to CASTQVGQLNNEQFF.

This clone was seen once. The rearrangement uses TRBV10-3 and TRBJ2-7; no firm D call. CDR1 and CDR2 from the germline V gene are ENHRY and SYGVKD. The CDR3 has 15 residues. Deletions cut 0 bases from V and 5 bases from J, with 14 bases between. CDR3 in amino acids: CAISESGQPRNEQYF. Written as DNA, the CDR3 is TGTGCCATCAGTGAGTCAGGGCAACCGAGGAACGAGCAGTACTTC.

Regarding this clone: Other DNA variants within this sample encode the same CDR3. CDR3 nucleotide sequence: TGTGCCAGCAACAGGGTGTACAATGAGCAGTTCTTC. Translated, it gives CASNRVYNEQFF. The chain is built from TRBV2 and TRBJ2-1, with D maybe TRBD1 (6 bases). The length of the CDR3 is 12 residues. Germline CDR1 and CDR2: SNHLY and FYNNEI. V lost 7 bases to trimming and J lost 4 bases, with 8 bases between them.

This clone was seen only once. In DNA form, the CDR3 reads TGTGCCACCAGCAGAGATAGGGGGGGGGCACTAGAGCATTTT. Its protein product is CATSRDRGGALEHF. The chain joins TRBV15 to TRBJ1-5, with D possibly being TRBD1 (6 bases). The V and J ends lost 0 bases and 14 bases respectively, with 17 bases between them. CDR1 and CDR2 (germline): LNHNV, YYDKDF (reference sequence). The CDR3 length is 14 residues.

In the case of this clone: This specimen includes other DNA sequences encoding the same CDR3. The chain recombines TRBV14 with TRBJ1-2; no reliable D call. The CDR3 spans 13 residues. V was cut by 0 bases and J by 8 bases, with 10 bases left in between. Germline CDR1 and CDR2: SGHDN and FVKESK. CDR3 DNA sequence: TGTGCCAGCAGCCAAGATCGGACGCGGGGCTACACCTTC. Translating it yields CASSQDRTRGYTF.